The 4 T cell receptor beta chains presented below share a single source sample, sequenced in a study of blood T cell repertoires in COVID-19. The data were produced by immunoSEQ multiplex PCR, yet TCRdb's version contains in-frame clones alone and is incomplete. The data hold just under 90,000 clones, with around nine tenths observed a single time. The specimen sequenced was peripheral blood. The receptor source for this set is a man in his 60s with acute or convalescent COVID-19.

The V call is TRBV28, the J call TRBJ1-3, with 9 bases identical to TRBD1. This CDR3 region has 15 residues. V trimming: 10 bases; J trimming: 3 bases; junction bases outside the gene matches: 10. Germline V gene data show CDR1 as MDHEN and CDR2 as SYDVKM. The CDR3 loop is CAILPQGARGNTIYF. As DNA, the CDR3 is TGTGCCATCCTCCCACAGGGGGCGCGTGGAAACACCATATATTTT.

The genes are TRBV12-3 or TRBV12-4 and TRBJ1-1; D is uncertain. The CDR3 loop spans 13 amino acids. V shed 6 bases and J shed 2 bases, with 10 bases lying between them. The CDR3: CASRHQENTEAFF. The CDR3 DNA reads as TGTGCCAGCAGACATCAGGAAAACACTGAAGCTTTCTTT.

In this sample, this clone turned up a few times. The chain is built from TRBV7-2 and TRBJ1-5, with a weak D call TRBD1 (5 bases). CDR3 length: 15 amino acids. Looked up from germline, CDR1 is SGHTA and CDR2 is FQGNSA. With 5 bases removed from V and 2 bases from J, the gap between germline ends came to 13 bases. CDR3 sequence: CASSQVGVGNQPQHF. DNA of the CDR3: TGTGCCAGCAGCCAGGTAGGGGTGGGCAATCAGCCCCAGCATTTT.

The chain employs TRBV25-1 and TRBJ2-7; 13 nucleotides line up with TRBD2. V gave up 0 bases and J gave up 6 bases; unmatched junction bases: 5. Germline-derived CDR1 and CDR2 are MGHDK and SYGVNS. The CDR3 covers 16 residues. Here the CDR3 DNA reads TGTGCCAGCAGTGAATATAGACTAGCGGGAGGAAGCGAGCAGTACTTC. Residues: CASSEYRLAGGSEQYF.